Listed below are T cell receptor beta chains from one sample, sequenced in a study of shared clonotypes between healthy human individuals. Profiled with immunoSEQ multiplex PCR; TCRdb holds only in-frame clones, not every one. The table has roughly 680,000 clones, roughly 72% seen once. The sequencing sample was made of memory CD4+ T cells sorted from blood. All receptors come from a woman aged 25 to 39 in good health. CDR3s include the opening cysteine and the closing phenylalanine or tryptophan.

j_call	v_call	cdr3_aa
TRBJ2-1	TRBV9	CASSVLIADYNEQFF
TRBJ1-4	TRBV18	CASSPSRLNEKLFF
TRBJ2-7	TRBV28	CASRAYRSYEQYF
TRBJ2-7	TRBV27	CASSTGQYEQYF
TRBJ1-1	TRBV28	CASSSPGGLTEAFF
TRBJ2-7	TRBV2	CASSREGGYEQYF
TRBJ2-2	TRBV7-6	CASSLSQQGFTGELFF
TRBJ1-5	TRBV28	CASSLSARVQPQHF
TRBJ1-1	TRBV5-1	CASSEMGSMNTEAFF
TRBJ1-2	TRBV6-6	CASSTDRGILYGYTF
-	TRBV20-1	CSASYSYEQYF
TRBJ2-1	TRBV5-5	CASSLGLAGGPWGDEQFF
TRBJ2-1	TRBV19	CASSLTSVEEQFF
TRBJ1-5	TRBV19	CASSMFFGAGSNQPQHF
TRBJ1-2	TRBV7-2	CASTDRGLNYGYTF
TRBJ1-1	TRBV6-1	CASSETGAVTEAFF
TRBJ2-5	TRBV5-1	CASSLYQLGQETQYF
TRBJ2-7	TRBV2	CASSASTGWGYEQYF
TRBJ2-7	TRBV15	CATSRGPGTSYEQYF
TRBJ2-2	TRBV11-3	CASSFSQGRPGELFF
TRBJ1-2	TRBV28	CASRIGQNYGYTF
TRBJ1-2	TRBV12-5	CASDPRGGYTF
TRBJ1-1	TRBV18	CASSSSLGGGFTNTEAFF
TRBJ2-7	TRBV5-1	CASSFDTSRTYEQYF
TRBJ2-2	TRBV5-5	CASSSSGGYTGELFF
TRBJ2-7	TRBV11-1	CASSFLAGGYYEQYF
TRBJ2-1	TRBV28	CASRGEAGRGANNEQFF
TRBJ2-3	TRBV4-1	CASSDRERTDTQYF
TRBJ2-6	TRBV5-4	CASSFFYSGANVLTF
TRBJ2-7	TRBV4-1	CASSRGLAGVYEQYF
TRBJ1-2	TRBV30	CAWSVDYGYTF
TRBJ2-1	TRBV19	CASSNSGSLLQSEQFF
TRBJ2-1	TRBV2	CASKTASGRYNEQFF
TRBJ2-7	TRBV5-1	CASSDGQGRLYEQYF
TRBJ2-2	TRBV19	CASTRRVGELFF
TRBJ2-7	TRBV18	CASSPRGGQYEQYF
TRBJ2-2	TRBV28	CASSLSGTSGSTGELFF
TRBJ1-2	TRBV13	CASERGRPNYGYTF
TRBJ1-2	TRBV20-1	CSVYGHGYTF
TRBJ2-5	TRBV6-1	CASSLAVHLETQYF
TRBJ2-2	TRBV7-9	CASSPRYNTGELFF
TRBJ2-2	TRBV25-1	CASSVRGREGHGELFF
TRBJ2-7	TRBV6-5	CASFGRSSYEQYF
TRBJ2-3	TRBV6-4	CASSDSGSGTPDTQYF
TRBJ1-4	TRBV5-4	CASSPGLNEKLFF
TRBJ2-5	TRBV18	CASSPPTVNQETQYF
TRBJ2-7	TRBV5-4	CASSDSGSGEQYF
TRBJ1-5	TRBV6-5	CASSRSQGNQPQHF
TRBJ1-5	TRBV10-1	CASSGRNRQPQHF
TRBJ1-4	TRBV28	CASTGNDEKLFF
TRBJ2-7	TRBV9	CASSAPGRGTEQYF